The 13 T cell receptor beta chains in this list originate from one sample, sequenced in a study of shared clonotypes between healthy human individuals. Method: immunoSEQ multiplex PCR; TCRdb's copy keeps in-frame clones and lacks some. The sample contains more than 1,200,000 clones, roughly 98.5% of which appear only once. Sequencing was performed on naive CD4+ T cells sorted from blood. Subset of the sample: CD45RA+ positively selected. All receptors come from a man aged 30 to 39 in good health.

The V and J genes are TRBV29-1 and TRBJ2-1; 13 bases line up with TRBD2. Germline V gene sequence: CDR1 SQVTM, CDR2 ANQGSEA. CDR3 length: 13 amino acids. The J segment lost 7 bases and the V segment lost 5 bases, leaving 2 bases of the junction unmatched. The CDR3 DNA follows: TGCAGCGTTAGGACTAGCGGGGGAAATGAGCAGTTCTTC. It is translated as CSVRTSGGNEQFF.

The chain couples TRBV7-2 to TRBJ1-5, with 9 bases aligning to TRBD1. CDR1 is SGHTA, CDR2 FQGNSA, per germline. The CDR3 runs 14 residues. After removal of 5 bases from V and 5 bases from J, the junction contained 4 bases not matched to a gene. CDR3 loop: CASSPRTGDQPQHF. The CDR3 DNA reads TGTGCCAGCAGCCCCCGGACAGGGGATCAGCCCCAGCATTTT.

The CDR3 nucleotides are TGCGCCAGCAGCTTGCTTGACAGGGACTATGGCTACACCTTC. It specifies CASSLLDRDYGYTF. The chain recombines TRBV5-1 with TRBJ1-2, with TRBD1 identical over 7 bases. The CDR3 spans 14 residues. J was trimmed by 3 bases and V by 1 base; bases with no gene match: 3. Per germline, CDR1 SGHRS and CDR2 YFSETQ.

CDR3 loop: CASSSRRPPSYEQYF. As DNA, the CDR3 is TGTGCCAGCAGCTCTCGCCGACCTCCCTCCTACGAGCAGTACTTC. The chain has TRBV7-8 and TRBJ2-7; D call uncertain. V was shortened by 4 bases and J by 0 bases, with 13 bases between the two germline ends. The germline CDR1 and CDR2 sequences are SGHVS and FQNEAQ. The CDR3 sequence is 15 residues long.

This sequence joins TRBV2 and TRBJ2-3, with D hard to call. The V gene's germline CDR1 is SNHLY and CDR2 FYNNEI. The CDR3 covers 18 residues. V lost 7 bases, J lost 1 base, and 24 bases lay in between. For the CDR3, the DNA is TGTGCCAGCACCCCCCTCCAACGCCTCTCGCACCGCACAGATACGCAGTATTTT. This sequence encodes CASTPLQRLSHRTDTQYF.

The rearrangement joins TRBV19 to TRBJ1-1; 8 nucleotides agree with TRBD1. Germline assignment: CDR1 LNHDA and CDR2 SQIVND (reference sequence). J gave up 5 bases and V 6 bases, and 8 bases lay outside the gene matches. CDR3 length: 14 residues. CDR3 DNA sequence: TGTGCCAGTAGCCCTGGACAGGGTGGTACTGAAGCTTTCTTT. Translated, it gives CASSPGQGGTEAFF.

A note on this clone: Other DNA variants within this sample encode the same CDR3. This sequence joins TRBV28 and TRBJ1-5; no clear D gene. V was trimmed by 3 bases and J by 5 bases, leaving 2 bases between them. There are 11 residues in the CDR3. From germline, CDR1 is MDHEN and CDR2 SYDVKM. The CDR3 DNA follows: TGTGCCAGCAGTTTCGATCAGCCCCAGCATTTT. Translating it yields CASSFDQPQHF.

This clone was observed once. The genes are TRBV7-2 and TRBJ2-7; 12 bases align to TRBD2. The CDR3 is 18 residues long. Trimming cost V 5 bases and J 2 bases; bases outside gene matches: 13. Germline loops: CDR1 SGHTA, CDR2 FQGNSA. CDR3 in amino acids: CASSPTGLAGKGAYEQYF. The DNA of the CDR3 is TGTGCCAGCAGCCCCACTGGACTAGCGGGAAAGGGCGCCTACGAGCAGTACTTC.

The chain employs TRBV2 and TRBJ1-2; D is possibly TRBD1 (6 bases). The CDR3 spans 14 residues. CDR1 and CDR2 from the germline V gene are SNHLY and FYNNEI. The germline V and J ends were trimmed by 3 bases and 3 bases, with 11 bases remaining between them. The CDR3 loop is CASSEDRGDYGYTF. The CDR3 nucleotides read TGTGCCAGCAGTGAGGACAGAGGGGACTATGGCTACACCTTC.

This rearrangement joins TRBV5-8 to TRBJ2-7, with 13 nucleotides matching TRBD2. Germline V lookup: CDR1 SGHTS, CDR2 YDEGEE. With V trimmed by 5 bases and J by 3 bases, 8 bases remained unmatched. The CDR3 consists of 16 residues. The CDR3 is CASSNRGLAGVYEQYF. In nucleotides, the CDR3 is TGTGCCAGCAGTAACCGTGGACTAGCGGGAGTCTACGAGCAGTACTTC.

This rearrangement joins TRBV10-3 to TRBJ1-1, with no clear D. V was pared by 2 bases and J by 2 bases, with 6 bases between. In germline, CDR1 is ENHRY, CDR2 SYGVKD. This CDR3 is built from 13 residues. CDR3 DNA sequence: TGTGCCATCAGTGAGAAGGGAAACACTGAAGCTTTCTTT. This gives the protein CAISEKGNTEAFF.

The V call is TRBV19, the J call TRBJ1-1; D is uncertain. The CDR3 is 14 amino acids. CDR1 LNHDA and CDR2 SQIVND come from the germline V gene (reference sequence). The V and J ends lost 7 bases and 1 base respectively, with 13 bases between them. CDR3 loop: CASIDQAGNTEAFF. The CDR3 DNA sequence: TGTGCCAGTATTGACCAGGCGGGGAACACTGAAGCTTTCTTT.

Details on this clone: Other DNA sequences in the sample encode the same CDR3. The CDR3 sequence: CASSLTGDSYEQYF. DNA of the CDR3: TGTGCCAGCAGTTTAACCGGAGACTCCTACGAGCAGTACTTC. This chain links TRBV28 with TRBJ2-7, with unresolved D. Germline V CDR1 and CDR2: MDHEN, SYDVKM. CDR3 size: 14 residues. Trimming shortened V by 2 bases and J by 0 bases, and 8 bases separated the two germline ends. Full variable domain (rest looked up from reference TRBV28 and TRBJ2-7): DVKVTQSSRYLVKRTGEKVFLECVQDMDHENMFWYRQDPGLGLRLIYFSYDVKMKEKGDIPEGYSVSREKKERFSLILESASTNQTSMYLCASSLTGDSYEQYFGPGTRLTVT.